The T cell receptor (beta chain) under discussion was sequenced for a study of blood T cell repertoires in COVID-19. The length of the CDR3 is 15 residues. In germline, CDR1 is MGHDK, CDR2 SYGVNS. V lost 6 bases and J lost 9, with 23 bases in between. The data were produced by immunoSEQ multiplex PCR, yet TCRdb's version contains in-frame clones alone and is incomplete. The repertoire includes 150,000 to 200,000 clones, roughly nine tenths of them detected once, and roughly a fifth sits in the top ten. The chain employs TRBV25-1 and TRBJ2-5, with D possibly being TRBD1 (6 bases). This clonotype originated in a man in his sixties with active or convalescent COVID-19. Specimen: peripheral blood. CDR3 in amino acids: CASSRDTSRVSSQYF. The CDR3 region has the DNA TGTGCCAGCAGCCGGGACACAAGTAGGGTTTCGTCCCAGTACTTC. Full variable domain (remainder filled in from reference TRBV25-1 and TRBJ2-5): EADIYQTPRYLVIGTGKKITLECSQTMGHDKMYWYQQDPGMELHLIHYSYGVNSTEKGDLSSESTVSRIRTEHFPLTLESARPSHTSQYLCASSRDTSRVSSQYFGPGTRLLVL.